This TCR beta chain was profiled in a study of T cells after posttransplantation cyclophosphamide. The study, taken as a whole, reports: Donor-recipient repertoire similarity was low at 1-2 months, rising over year one. Skin or GI-infiltrating T cells shared few TRB sequences with blood. Recipient CMV seropositivity and CMV reactivation strongly tracked TRB clonality.

CDR3 length: 17 amino acids. Trimming took off 2 bases at V and 1 base at J, with 12 bases between the two ends. Germline lookup yields CDR1 KGHSH and CDR2 LQKENI. Points on this clone: Its target is unknown.

Peripheral blood was collected from the related graft donor on the marrow donation day. TCRdb's table, derived via immunoSEQ multiplex PCR, lists solely in-frame clones and lacks some. The repertoire consists of roughly 18,000 clones, with around 78% occurring once and the leading ten covering about 9.1%. This clonotype was obtained from a man aged 25 to 45 in good health and a related stem cell transplant donor. The sample taken for sequencing was memory CD4+ T cells sorted from blood. The chain uses TRBV18 and TRBJ2-6, with unresolved D. Written as DNA, the CDR3 is TGTGCCAGCTCACCAGGTATAAGAACATCTGGGGCCAACGTCCTGACTTTC. Amino acids: CASSPGIRTSGANVLTF.